Following are 2 T cell receptor beta chains from one sample sequenced in a study of early T cells in non-severe SARS-CoV-2 infection. TCRdb passed the 5' RACE reads through MiXCR, listing each CDR3 protein once. This sample has over 80,000 distinct CDR3 sequences; 13% to 15% occur once, and the top ten carry over 9.5%. The specimen sequenced was whole blood. The origin of the receptors is an adult who was a healthcare worker with PCR-confirmed SARS-CoV-2 infection or an uninfected control (not recorded which).

In this sample, this clonotype turned up a few times. V is TRBV5-4 and J is TRBJ1-3; D not certain. The CDR3 covers 16 residues. V shed 0 bases and J shed 2 bases, with 12 bases lying between them. Germline V gene data show CDR1 as SGHNT and CDR2 as YYREEE (reference sequence). The CDR3 spells CASSLGFAATGNTIYF. The CDR3 region has the DNA TGTGCCAGCAGCTTGGGGTTTGCAGCAACTGGAAACACCATATATTTT.

In its sample, this clonotype was seen a few times. This chain connects TRBV4-3 to TRBJ2-3; the D is unclear. Trimming took 0 bases from V and 1 from J, leaving 8 bases between them. CDR3 length: 15 amino acids. Per the germline V gene, CDR1 is LGHNA and CDR2 is YSLEER. The CDR3 DNA reads TGCGCCAGCAGCCAAGAAGTGGGTGGCACAGATACGCAGTATTTT. Translated: CASSQEVGGTDTQYF.